These T cell receptor beta chains were read from a single sample in a study of PD-1 blockade in classical Hodgkin lymphoma. Data came from immunoSEQ multiplex PCR; TCRdb stores just in-frame clones and leaves some out. Of about 20,000 clones listed, less than 75% are singletons. The material sequenced was peripheral blood mononuclear cells (PBMCs), taken before the second cycle of nivolumab. The source of these receptors is a human donor with classical Hodgkin lymphoma. Each CDR3 is given with its conserved first and last residue. The D gene is left open where the match is weak. The size of a clone is reported for some rows only, either as once, few or many, or as a class for expanded clones.

d_gene,v_gene,abundance,j_gene,CDR3nt,CDR3aa
TRBD1,TRBV4-1,-,TRBJ2-2,TGCGCCAGCAGCCAAGAAGGGGACAGGGTTATGGGCGGGGAGCTGTTTTTT,CASSQEGDRVMGGELFF
-,TRBV7-8,few,TRBJ2-7,TGTGCCAGCAGCTTAAGGGCGGCACCTTCCTACGAGCAGTACTTC,CASSLRAAPSYEQYF
TRBD2,TRBV27,-,TRBJ2-2,TGTGCCAGCAGTTTAGTGGGACTAGCGGGAGTAAACACCGGGGAGCTGTTTTTT,CASSLVGLAGVNTGELFF
TRBD1,TRBV15,-,TRBJ1-2,TGTGCCACCAGCTCTGGGGACAGGGTGGCTAACTATGGCTACACCTTC,CATSSGDRVANYGYTF
-,TRBV7-8,-,TRBJ2-3,TGTGCCAGCAGCTTATCGGCCCATACTAGCACAGATACGCAGTATTTT,CASSLSAHTSTDTQYF
-,TRBV4-1,medium-sized,TRBJ1-1,TGCGCCAGCAGCGGAAGCCCTACATCGAACACTGAAGCTTTCTTT,CASSGSPTSNTEAFF
-,TRBV27,-,TRBJ1-3,TGTGCCAGCACCTCCCTTGACACCAGCTCTGGAAACACCATATATTTT,CASTSLDTSSGNTIYF
TRBD1,TRBV2,-,TRBJ2-2,TGTGCCAGCAGCGGCAATGGGGTGGGGACAGCCCCCGGGGAGCTGTTTTTT,CASSGNGVGTAPGELFF
-,TRBV19,-,TRBJ2-7,TGTGCCAGTAGTATAGGGCAGGAAGCCTCCGAGCAGTACTTC,CASSIGQEASEQYF
TRBD2,TRBV19,-,TRBJ2-3,TGTGCCAGTAGTATTCAGGGAACGGGAGGAGATACGCAGTATTTT,CASSIQGTGGDTQYF
-,TRBV27,medium-sized,TRBJ1-2,TGTGCCAGCAGTTTTAATCCTTTCTATGGCTACACCTTC,CASSFNPFYGYTF
-,TRBV9,once,TRBJ1-1,TGTGCCAGCAGCGTAGGGAGCGGCACTGAAGCTTTCTTT,CASSVGSGTEAFF
-,TRBV6-1,-,TRBJ2-7,TGTGCCAGCAGTGAAGCCCGAGGCTCCTACGAGCAGTACTTC,CASSEARGSYEQYF
-,TRBV4-1,-,TRBJ2-7,TGCGCCAGCAGCCAAGATCCCGACCTCTACGAGCAGTACTTC,CASSQDPDLYEQYF